This record looks at one T cell receptor beta chain sequence and its context. Its target is unknown. The CDR3 contains 17 residues. Germline V gene lookup returns CDR1 SGHRS and CDR2 YFSETQ. Trimming left V 1 base short and J 2 bases short, with 19 bases between. Some clones are missing from TCRdb's copy, which holds only in-frame ones; the method was immunoSEQ multiplex PCR. Among about 63,000 clones listed, 75% to 90% were seen once. This sample was included in a study of OX40 agonist ivuxolimab in advanced cancers. Overall study results and limits: Relative to CD4+ cells, CD8+ T cells on average had more expanded clones.

The specimen comprised CD4+ or CD8+ T cells sorted from blood, sampled in a trial of the OX40 agonist ivuxolimab. The V call is TRBV5-1, the J call TRBJ2-7; possibly TRBD1 for D (7 bases). The clonotype comes from an adult with an advanced solid tumor such as melanoma, head and neck, liver or kidney cancer. The CDR3 region has the DNA TGCGCCAGCAGCTTGATATATGGGGCAGGGGGGCCCTACGAGCAGTACTTC. Translating gives CASSLIYGAGGPYEQYF.